The present entry profiles one T cell receptor beta chain with its context. Its antigen is still unknown. V gave up 5 bases and J gave up 2 bases, with 7 bases separating them. Germline lookup yields CDR1 GTSNPN and CDR2 SVGIG (reference sequence). The CDR3 extends over 11 amino acids. The record originates from a study of T cells in Graves' hyperthyroidism and ophthalmopathy. Regions amplified from RNA transcripts were the TCR beta CDR3 regions. Initially, a first-round RT-PCR of the TCR CDR3 employed the HTBI primer set. One entry per CDR3 protein results from TCRdb running MiXCR on the multiplex PCR reads. The sample shows a few hundred thousand distinct CDR3 sequences, 15% to 20% of them seen only once. Study results and caveats: Researchers report that a 13 V-J model separated ophthalmopathy from stable hyperthyroidism.

The chain carries TRBV30 and TRBJ2-7; D not resolved. The sequence came from a woman aged 25 to 45 with Graves' ophthalmopathy. Sequencing was carried out using blood. CDR3 amino acids: CAWEQTYEQYF. In nucleotides, the CDR3 is TGTGCCTGGGAGCAGACCTACGAGCAGTACTTC.